This T cell receptor beta chain was identified in a study of OX40 agonist ivuxolimab in advanced cancers. Germline values: CDR1 MDHEN, CDR2 SYDVKM. V was clipped by 6 bases and J by 1 base; unmatched bases: 6. The CDR3 has 15 amino acids. This table comes from immunoSEQ multiplex PCR, and its TCRdb copy is limited to in-frame clones, with some not included. The sample gives tens of thousands of clones, 89% of which show up once; 0.33% is in the top ten. The TCR sequence derives from an adult with an advanced solid tumor such as melanoma, head and neck, liver or kidney cancer. The V gene is TRBV28, the J gene TRBJ1-5; 7 nucleotides line up with TRBD1. The sample in question was CD4+ or CD8+ T cells sorted from blood, obtained in a trial of the OX40 agonist ivuxolimab. The CDR3 nucleotides read TGTGCCAGCAGGCAGGGGGGGTCGAGCAATCAGCCCCAGCATTTT. Translated: CASRQGGSSNQPQHF.